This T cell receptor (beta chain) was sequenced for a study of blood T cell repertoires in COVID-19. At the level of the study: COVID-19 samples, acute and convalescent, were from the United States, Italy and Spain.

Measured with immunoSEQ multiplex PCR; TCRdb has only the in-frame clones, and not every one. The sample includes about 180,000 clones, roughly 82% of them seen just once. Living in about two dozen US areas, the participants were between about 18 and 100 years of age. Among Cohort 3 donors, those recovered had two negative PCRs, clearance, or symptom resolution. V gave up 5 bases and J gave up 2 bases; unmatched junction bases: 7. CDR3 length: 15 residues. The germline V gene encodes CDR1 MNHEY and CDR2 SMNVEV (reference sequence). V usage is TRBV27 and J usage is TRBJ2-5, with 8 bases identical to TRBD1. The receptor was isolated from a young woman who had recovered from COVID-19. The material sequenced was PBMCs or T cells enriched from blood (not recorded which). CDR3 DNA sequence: TGTGCCAGCAGTCAGGGGGCGATTCGACAAGAGACCCAGTACTTC. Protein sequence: CASSQGAIRQETQYF.